The rows below give T cell receptor beta chains drawn from one sample of a study of T cells in Graves' hyperthyroidism and ophthalmopathy. TCRdb re-called the multiplex PCR reads through MiXCR, storing one row per CDR3 protein. The sample records 300,000 or so distinct CDR3 sequences, 18% being singletons. The specimen sequenced was blood. Every receptor here comes from a woman aged 50 to 60 with Graves' hyperthyroidism. Each CDR3 is given with its conserved first and last residue. D genes are given only for firm matches. Clone size is shown for a subset of rows, as once, few, many or a class of expanded clone.

v_call	j_call	d_call	clone_size	cdr3_aa	cdr3_nt
TRBV28	TRBJ1-2	TRBD1	.	CASSLIHFRRDRGRVDYGYTF	TGTGCCAGCAGTTTAATCCACTTTCGCCGGGACAGGGGACGGGTCGACTATGGCTACACCTTC
TRBV20-1	TRBJ2-1	.	.	CSAGTPKQFF	TGCAGTGCTGGGACGCCTAAGCAGTTCTTC
TRBV20-1	TRBJ2-7	TRBD2	.	CSAWASGSYEQYF	TGCAGTGCTTGGGCTAGCGGGTCCTACGAGCAGTACTTC
TRBV18	TRBJ2-2	.	many	CASSASPNTGELFF	TGTGCCAGCTCCGCTAGCCCGAACACCGGGGAGCTGTTTTTT
TRBV5-5	TRBJ1-2	.	.	CASSLGGPADYGYTF	TGTGCCAGCAGCTTGGGAGGCCCCGCGGACTATGGCTACACCTTC
TRBV9	TRBJ1-1	.	.	CASSAPPWTVNTEAFF	TGTGCCAGCAGCGCACCTCCCTGGACAGTGAACACTGAAGCTTTCTTT
TRBV27	TRBJ2-5	TRBD1	.	CASRGQVQETQYF	TGTGCCAGCCGGGGACAGGTCCAAGAGACCCAGTACTTC
TRBV24-1	TRBJ2-5	.	many	CATSDPGGGQETQYF	TGTGCCACCAGTGACCCTGGAGGGGGACAAGAGACCCAGTACTTC
TRBV20-1	TRBJ1-5	.	few	CSARDPGNNQPQHF	TGCAGTGCTAGAGACCCAGGGAACAATCAGCCCCAGCATTTT
TRBV5-5	TRBJ2-5	TRBD1	few	CASSLAGTGPQETQYF	TGTGCCAGCAGCTTGGCCGGGACAGGGCCCCAAGAGACCCAGTACTTC
TRBV28	TRBJ1-5	.	many	CASRPMSKQPQHF	TGTGCCAGCAGACCTATGTCTAAACAGCCCCAGCATTTT